These T cell receptor beta chains were read from a single sample in a study of metastatic and nonmetastatic thyroid tumors. TCRdb reprocessed the PCR reads via MiXCR. The sample has around 20,000 clones, 22% seen once. The sequencing sample was made of adjacent normal tissue. The source is a female donor with papillary thyroid cancer or a benign thyroid nodule (not recorded which). Some clones in this sample may be carry-over from other donors' samples. CDR3s include the opening cysteine and the closing phenylalanine or tryptophan. A D gene is named only where the DNA matches it firmly. Part of the rows lack a size; the others show once, few, many or a class for expanded clones.

cdr3_aa	d_call	cdr3_length	clone_size	j_call	v_call
CASIRGWGSTGVLQPQHF	TRBD1	18	NA	TRBJ1-5	TRBV28
CASSRLTGPSYEQYF	TRBD1	15	medium-sized	TRBJ2-7	TRBV11-2
CASIHYTAGGQREQYF	TRBD2	16	NA	TRBJ2-7	TRBV6-1
CAWMPRDRDTGELFF	TRBD1	15	few	TRBJ2-2	TRBV30
CASSVARELFF	NA	11	NA	TRBJ2-2	TRBV12-3/TRBV12-4
CASSLLQGAKTEAFF	TRBD1	15	NA	TRBJ1-1	TRBV7-2
CASSTGQGWNTEAFF	TRBD1	15	NA	TRBJ1-1	TRBV5-4
CASSFSGRSTYEQYF	TRBD2	15	many	TRBJ2-7	TRBV5-4
CASNAPQDGSYEQYF	NA	15	few	TRBJ2-7	TRBV2
CASIRVTGELFF	NA	12	NA	TRBJ2-2	TRBV2
CASSFGGLAGELFF	TRBD2	14	NA	TRBJ2-2	TRBV11-2
CASSLDGNYGYTF	NA	13	NA	TRBJ1-2	TRBV12-3/TRBV12-4
CASSLSKCLEQFF	NA	13	NA	TRBJ2-1	TRBV28
CGAGVVEQFF	NA	10	NA	TRBJ2-1	TRBV20-1
CASSARGTESYEQYF	TRBD1	15	NA	TRBJ2-7	TRBV5-1
CASSLAPIQADTQYF	NA	15	NA	TRBJ2-3	TRBV7-8
CASRPGTGHVEQYF	TRBD1	14	few	TRBJ2-7	TRBV27
CASSPGQPGANVLTF	NA	15	medium-sized	TRBJ2-6	TRBV7-3
CASSKTGPNTEAFF	NA	14	NA	TRBJ1-1	TRBV12-3/TRBV12-4
CASRPGLFRNTEAFF	NA	15	medium-sized	TRBJ1-1	TRBV19
CASSSGQGSSFSYEQYF	TRBD1	17	NA	TRBJ2-7	TRBV11-1
CARKGRFRDVKKKDGYTF	NA	18	few	TRBJ1-2	TRBV6-6